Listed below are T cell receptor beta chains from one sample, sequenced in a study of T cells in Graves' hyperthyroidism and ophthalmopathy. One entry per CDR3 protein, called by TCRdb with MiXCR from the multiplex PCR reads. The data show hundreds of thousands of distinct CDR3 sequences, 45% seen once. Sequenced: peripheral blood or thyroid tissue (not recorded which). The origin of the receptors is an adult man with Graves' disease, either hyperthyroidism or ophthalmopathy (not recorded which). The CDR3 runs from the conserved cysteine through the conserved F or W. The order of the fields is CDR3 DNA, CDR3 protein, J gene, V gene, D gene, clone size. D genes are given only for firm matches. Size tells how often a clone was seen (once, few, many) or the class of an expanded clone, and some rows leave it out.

CDR3nt: TGTGCCAGCAAGCCGGGGGGAGACTATGGCTACACCTTC
CDR3aa: CASKPGGDYGYTF
j_gene: TRBJ1-2
v_gene: TRBV10-3
d_gene: .
abundance: .

CDR3nt: TGCAGCTCAGAACAGGGCTCGGGAAACACCATATATTTT
CDR3aa: CSSEQGSGNTIYF
j_gene: TRBJ1-3
v_gene: TRBV29-1
d_gene: .
abundance: .

CDR3nt: TGCAGTGCTAGAAACCCGTCCGAAGAGTTTAGAGAGACCCAGTACTTC
CDR3aa: CSARNPSEEFRETQYF
j_gene: TRBJ2-5
v_gene: TRBV20-1
d_gene: .
abundance: .

CDR3nt: TGTGCCAGCAGCTTCCTGGGTACCTACGAGCAGTACTTC
CDR3aa: CASSFLGTYEQYF
j_gene: TRBJ2-7
v_gene: TRBV5-6
d_gene: .
abundance: few

CDR3nt: TGTGCCAGCAGTTTATATGGGCAGGGAGGTCAGCCCCAGCATTTT
CDR3aa: CASSLYGQGGQPQHF
j_gene: TRBJ1-5
v_gene: TRBV7-2
d_gene: .
abundance: .

CDR3nt: TGTGCCAGCAGCCCGGGACGAAGCTATGGCTACACCTTC
CDR3aa: CASSPGRSYGYTF
j_gene: TRBJ1-2
v_gene: TRBV7-9
d_gene: .
abundance: many

CDR3nt: TGCAGTCAGGGACAGGGAGATGGCTACACCTTC
CDR3aa: CSQGQGDGYTF
j_gene: TRBJ1-2
v_gene: TRBV29-1
d_gene: TRBD1
abundance: .

CDR3nt: TGTACCATCAACTATGGCTACACCTTC
CDR3aa: CTINYGYTF
j_gene: TRBJ1-2
v_gene: TRBV10-3
d_gene: .
abundance: .

CDR3nt: TGTGCCAGCAGCTTAGGCATTTATGAAAAACTGTTTTTT
CDR3aa: CASSLGIYEKLFF
j_gene: TRBJ1-4
v_gene: TRBV7-2
d_gene: .
abundance: many

CDR3nt: TGTGCCAGCAGTGACGGCGGAAACACCATATATTTT
CDR3aa: CASSDGGNTIYF
j_gene: TRBJ1-3
v_gene: TRBV2
d_gene: .
abundance: few

CDR3nt: TGTGCCAGCAGCTCCACCCGGGACAATTCACCCCTCCACTTT
CDR3aa: CASSSTRDNSPLHF
j_gene: TRBJ1-6
v_gene: TRBV7-2
d_gene: .
abundance: .

CDR3nt: TGTGCCAGCAGCTTAGTTGGACAGGGGAGTGTTGAAAAACTGTTTTTT
CDR3aa: CASSLVGQGSVEKLFF
j_gene: TRBJ1-4
v_gene: TRBV11-2
d_gene: TRBD1
abundance: few

CDR3nt: TGTGCCACCAGCACCACAGGGTCAGGAAACACCATATATTTT
CDR3aa: CATSTTGSGNTIYF
j_gene: TRBJ1-3
v_gene: TRBV15
d_gene: .
abundance: .

CDR3nt: TGTGCCAGCAGCCGAGCCTCACAGGGGACAGAAGCTTTCTTT
CDR3aa: CASSRASQGTEAFF
j_gene: TRBJ1-1
v_gene: TRBV7-8
d_gene: TRBD1
abundance: few

CDR3nt: TGTGCCAGCAGCTTGACAGGGGCGAATAGCAATCAGCCCCAGCATTTT
CDR3aa: CASSLTGANSNQPQHF
j_gene: TRBJ1-5
v_gene: TRBV7-8
d_gene: TRBD1
abundance: many

CDR3nt: TGTGCCACCTCTAGAGGGACAGGTCCAGGCTACACCTTC
CDR3aa: CATSRGTGPGYTF
j_gene: TRBJ1-2
v_gene: TRBV9
d_gene: TRBD1
abundance: .

CDR3nt: TGTGCCTGGAGAGGTGCCGGGCCGGGACAGCATAGCAATCAGCCCCAGCATTTT
CDR3aa: CAWRGAGPGQHSNQPQHF
j_gene: TRBJ1-5
v_gene: TRBV24-1
d_gene: TRBD1
abundance: .

CDR3nt: TGTGCCAGCAGTGAGTTCGGGGGGCAGGCGAACACCGGGGAGCTGTTTTTT
CDR3aa: CASSEFGGQANTGELFF
j_gene: TRBJ2-2
v_gene: TRBV2
d_gene: .
abundance: .

CDR3nt: TGCAGTGCTAGCGACAATAACTATGGCTACACCTTC
CDR3aa: CSASDNNYGYTF
j_gene: TRBJ1-2
v_gene: TRBV20-1
d_gene: .
abundance: few

CDR3nt: TGTGCCAGCAGAGGGGGCGAAGGCGGGGAGCTGTTTTTT
CDR3aa: CASRGGEGGELFF
j_gene: TRBJ2-2
v_gene: TRBV25-1
d_gene: TRBD1
abundance: many

CDR3nt: TGTGCCAGCAGCTTATCCTTGGACTTTCCGAACACTGAAGCTTTCTTT
CDR3aa: CASSLSLDFPNTEAFF
j_gene: TRBJ1-1
v_gene: TRBV7-9
d_gene: .
abundance: few

CDR3nt: TGTGCCACCAGTGGCCAGGCCGCCACCGGGGAGCTGTTTTTT
CDR3aa: CATSGQAATGELFF
j_gene: TRBJ2-2
v_gene: TRBV24-1
d_gene: .
abundance: many

CDR3nt: TGTGCCACCAGTGATTCAGTGAGCTCCTACGAGCAGTACTTC
CDR3aa: CATSDSVSSYEQYF
j_gene: TRBJ2-7
v_gene: TRBV24-1
d_gene: .
abundance: many

CDR3nt: TGTGCCAGCAGTGACCGCCAAAATTCACCCCTCCACTTT
CDR3aa: CASSDRQNSPLHF
j_gene: TRBJ1-6
v_gene: TRBV10-3
d_gene: .
abundance: few

CDR3nt: TGTGCCATCAGGCCGGGACAACAGCCCCAGCATTTT
CDR3aa: CAIRPGQQPQHF
j_gene: TRBJ1-5
v_gene: TRBV10-3
d_gene: .
abundance: .

CDR3nt: TGCGCCAGCAGCTTGCTCCTAACAGGGGAAAGGAAGTCACCCCTCCACTTT
CDR3aa: CASSLLLTGERKSPLHF
j_gene: TRBJ1-6
v_gene: TRBV7-9
d_gene: TRBD1
abundance: .